Listed below are T cell receptor beta chains from one sample, sequenced in a study of blood T cell repertoires in COVID-19. Sequencing used immunoSEQ multiplex PCR; TCRdb keeps in-frame clones, though not all of them. The data contain around 260,000 clones, roughly 86% of them seen just once; the ten biggest clones take up approximately 9.8%. Material for sequencing was peripheral blood. These receptors all stem from a man aged 40-49 years who had recovered from COVID-19. Both conserved end residues are part of each CDR3. A D gene is named only where the DNA matches it firmly. A clone size is listed for some rows: how often the clone was seen (once, few, many), or a class if it is expanded.

d_gene	v_gene	abundance	j_gene	CDR3aa	CDR3nt
.	TRBV5-4	.	TRBJ1-2	CASSPRTAFNYGYTF	TGTGCCAGCAGCCCACGGACAGCTTTTAACTATGGCTACACCTTC
.	TRBV5-1	once	TRBJ2-1	CASSPRHDSYNEQFF	TGCGCCAGCAGCCCAAGACACGACAGTTACAATGAGCAGTTCTTC
TRBD1	TRBV19	.	TRBJ2-7	CASSSRTGVWEQYF	TGTGCCAGTAGTTCCCGGACAGGGGTCTGGGAGCAGTACTTC
.	TRBV29-1	few	TRBJ1-1	CSVAGQMNTEAFF	TGCAGCGTCGCCGGACAGATGAACACTGAAGCTTTCTTT
.	TRBV3-1/TRBV3-2	.	TRBJ2-7	CASSQDNYEQYF	TGTGCCAGCAGCCAAGACAACTACGAGCAGTACTTC
.	TRBV12-3/TRBV12-4	.	TRBJ1-2	CASTGNWTEGYTF	TGTGCCAGCACCGGGAACTGGACGGAGGGCTACACCTTC
TRBD2	TRBV7-2	.	TRBJ2-3	CASSFPKAGGPDTQYF	TGTGCCAGCAGCTTCCCCAAAGCGGGAGGCCCAGATACGCAGTATTTT
.	TRBV14	few	TRBJ1-1	CASSQVIAAAFF	TGTGCCAGCAGCCAAGTTATTGCGGCGGCTTTCTTT
.	TRBV13	.	TRBJ2-1	CASSKSSSYNEQFF	TGTGCCAGCAGCAAGTCGAGCTCCTACAATGAGCAGTTCTTC
TRBD2	TRBV30	.	TRBJ2-3	CAWSVGLAGSLDTQYF	TGTGCCTGGAGTGTAGGCCTAGCGGGAAGTTTGGATACGCAGTATTTT
TRBD1	TRBV19	.	TRBJ2-1	CASRGQAYNEQFF	TGTGCCAGTAGGGGACAGGCCTACAATGAGCAGTTCTTC
.	TRBV10-3	.	TRBJ2-1	CAISEFEPSYNEQFF	TGTGCCATCAGTGAGTTCGAGCCTTCCTACAATGAGCAGTTCTTC
TRBD2	TRBV12-3/TRBV12-4	.	TRBJ2-1	CASSQSSGSQFF	TGTGCCAGCAGCCAAAGCAGCGGGAGCCAGTTCTTC
.	TRBV15	.	TRBJ1-5	CATLLGGNNQPQHF	TGTGCCACCCTCTTGGGAGGGAACAATCAGCCCCAGCATTTT
TRBD2	TRBV19	.	TRBJ2-7	CASSTTSGESYEQYF	TGTGCCAGTAGTACTACTAGCGGGGAGTCCTACGAGCAGTACTTC
.	TRBV12-3/TRBV12-4	.	TRBJ1-5	CASVQGYQPQHF	TGTGCCAGCGTACAGGGATATCAGCCCCAGCATTTT
TRBD2	TRBV29-1	.	TRBJ2-7	CSVVGGRRNEQYF	TGCAGCGTTGTCGGCGGGAGGCGTAACGAGCAGTACTTC
.	TRBV5-8	.	TRBJ1-5	CASSLVVATDNQPQHF	TGTGCCAGCAGCTTGGTGGTAGCGACCGACAATCAGCCCCAGCATTTT
.	TRBV15	.	TRBJ1-2	CATRGGAKGYTF	TGTGCCACCCGGGGGGGGGCGAAAGGCTACACCTTC
.	TRBV7-8	.	TRBJ1-1	CASSLGRAQNTEAFF	TGTGCCAGCAGCTTGGGCAGGGCCCAGAACACTGAAGCTTTCTTT
.	TRBV5-1	.	TRBJ1-1	CASSLSVMNTEAFF	TGCGCCAGCAGCTTATCAGTAATGAACACTGAAGCTTTCTTT
TRBD2	TRBV11-1	.	TRBJ2-7	CASSTKRDSGEQYF	TGTGCCAGCAGCACTAAGCGGGATAGTGGGGAGCAGTACTTC
.	TRBV9	.	TRBJ1-2	CASSVGGLVDYGYTF	TGTGCCAGCAGCGTAGGGGGACTGGTTGACTATGGCTACACCTTC
TRBD1	TRBV7-9	.	TRBJ1-2	CASSSQGDYGYTF	TGTGCCAGCAGCTCCCAGGGGGACTATGGCTACACCTTC
.	TRBV6-5	.	TRBJ2-2	CASSYSWRRSTGELFF	TGTGCCAGCAGTTACTCGTGGCGGAGATCCACCGGGGAGCTGTTTTTT
TRBD2	TRBV7-3	.	TRBJ2-1	CASSQPSGSLNEQFF	TGTGCCAGCAGCCAACCTAGCGGGAGTTTGAATGAGCAGTTCTTC
.	TRBV29-1	.	TRBJ2-3	CSVVAATDTQYF	TGCAGCGTTGTAGCAGCCACAGATACGCAGTATTTT
TRBD2	TRBV19	once	TRBJ2-5	CASSIEEREDQETQYF	TGTGCCAGTAGTATAGAAGAGCGGGAGGACCAAGAGACCCAGTACTTC
.	TRBV10-3	.	TRBJ1-5	CAISRGLSSNQPQHF	TGTGCCATCAGCCGAGGGTTGTCTAGCAATCAGCCCCAGCATTTT
.	TRBV7-8	.	TRBJ2-3	CASSLTLVRRSSANTDTQYF	TGTGCCAGCAGCTTAACCCTGGTGAGGCGTAGCTCCGCCAACACAGATACGCAGTATTTT
TRBD1	TRBV7-9	.	TRBJ1-2	CASSLGQGSYGYTF	TGTGCCAGCAGCTTAGGACAGGGCTCCTATGGCTACACCTTC
.	TRBV21-1	.	TRBJ1-5	CASSTQTGGDNQPQHF	TGTGCCAGCAGCACCCAGACAGGGGGCGACAATCAGCCCCAGCATTTT
.	TRBV6-5	.	TRBJ1-5	CASRRRRGQPQHF	TGTGCCAGCAGGCGCAGGAGGGGTCAGCCCCAGCATTTT
.	TRBV6-2/TRBV6-3	.	TRBJ1-3	CASSGSGTLGNTIYF	TGTGCCAGCAGCGGTTCCGGGACACTTGGAAACACCATATATTTT
TRBD1	TRBV9	.	TRBJ1-1	CASSETGVTEAFF	TGTGCCAGCAGCGAGACAGGGGTCACTGAAGCTTTCTTT
.	TRBV21-1	.	TRBJ1-2	CASSKYLGEPYGYTF	TGTGCCAGCAGCAAATATCTGGGCGAACCCTATGGCTACACCTTC
.	TRBV5-1	.	TRBJ2-7	CASSLYGGGEQYF	TGCGCCAGCAGCTTGTACGGGGGTGGCGAGCAGTACTTC
TRBD2	TRBV5-1	.	TRBJ2-5	CASSFSGTKETQYF	TGCGCCAGCAGCTTTTCCGGGACTAAAGAGACCCAGTACTTC
TRBD1	TRBV7-9	once	TRBJ2-1	CASSLGAGTDYNEQFF	TGTGCCAGCAGCTTAGGGGCCGGGACAGACTACAATGAGCAGTTCTTC
TRBD1	TRBV27	.	TRBJ1-5	CASSLKGGQGRISNQPQHF	TGTGCCAGCAGTTTAAAAGGGGGACAGGGTAGGATAAGCAATCAGCCCCAGCATTTT
.	TRBV4-1	.	TRBJ2-1	CASSLGEYGYNEQFF	TGCGCCAGCAGCCTTGGGGAGTATGGTTACAATGAGCAGTTCTTC
TRBD2	TRBV5-6	.	TRBJ2-1	CASSHSLGGGDYNEQFF	TGTGCCAGCAGCCATTCTCTTGGCGGGGGGGATTACAATGAGCAGTTCTTC
.	TRBV30	.	TRBJ2-7	CAWSRIPSSYEQYF	TGTGCCTGGAGTAGAATACCGAGCTCCTACGAGCAGTACTTC
TRBD2	TRBV11-3	once	TRBJ2-5	CASSIGSGGAETQYF	TGTGCCAGCAGCATCGGTAGCGGGGGGGCTGAGACCCAGTACTTC